This T cell receptor beta chain was retrieved from a study of beta chain features in type 1 diabetes. Study-level background: Sorted cell examination encompassed approximately 98,000,000 cells across all samples.

The CDR3 is made up of 13 amino acids. Germline V CDR1 and CDR2: SGHRS, YFSETQ. V shed 4 bases and J 5 bases; nucleotides not matched to a gene: 3. Study-wide points: In all four CD4+ subsets, TCRB CDR3 length was significantly, moderately reduced in type 1 diabetes.

Expressed TCRB transcripts got sequenced, as all isolated RNA was reverse transcribed. Method: immunoSEQ multiplex PCR; TCRdb's copy keeps in-frame clones and lacks some. The sample yields over 150,000 clones, approximately 7.9% seen once. Points on this clone: Its antigen remains unidentified.

Cells sorted by CD45RO/CCR7/CD25/CD127/CD95/CD27 comprised CD4+ naive, central memory, regulatory and stem cell-like memory cells. The rearrangement links TRBV5-1 to TRBJ2-1; 7 bases map to TRBD1. The clonotype was recovered from a man between 18 and 35 years old with type 1 diabetes. Sequenced sample: central memory CD4+ T cells from blood. The CDR3 sequence is CASSPGQNNEQFF. The CDR3 DNA reads as TGCGCCAGCAGCCCGGGACAGAACAATGAGCAGTTCTTC.